One sample yielded the 25 T cell receptor beta chains listed below, sequenced in a study of CD8+CD57+ T cells in acquired aplastic anemia. The authors sequenced patients whose flow cytometry had shown CD8+CD57+ cell expansion. Both TCR beta VDJ combination and CDR3 sequence profiling were carried out. Genomic DNA was the template for this profiling. TCRdb ran MiXCR on the reads and lists one entry per CDR3 protein. In the table there are 150,000 to 160,000 distinct CDR3 sequences, about 48% of which are singletons. The sequencing sample was made of sorted CD4+, CD8+, or CD8+CD57+ T cells (not recorded which) from PBMCs. The receptors were gathered from a human donor with aplastic anemia.

The chain employs TRBV7-9 and TRBJ1-1; 8 bases match TRBD1. Germline CDR1 and CDR2: SEHNR and FQNEAQ (reference sequence). The CDR3 is made up of 14 amino acids. V lost 4 bases to trimming and J lost 8 bases; unmatched junction nucleotides: 9. The CDR3, as DNA: TGTGCCAGCAGCTCCCCGGACAGGGTCACCGAAGCTTTCTTT. Translating gives CASSSPDRVTEAFF.

This clonotype occurred a few times. This chain connects TRBV29-1 to TRBJ2-1; D assignment may be TRBD1 or TRBD2 (6 bases each). With 4 bases removed from V and 6 bases from J, the gap between germline ends came to 13 bases. The CDR3 totals 13 residues. Per germline, CDR1 SQVTM and CDR2 ANQGSEA. Written as DNA, the CDR3 is TGCAGCGTTGTGGGGGGCGAATTCAATGAGCAGTTCTTC. Protein: CSVVGGEFNEQFF.

The chain is built from TRBV24-1 and TRBJ2-7; TRBD1 agrees at 10 bases. Germline CDR1 reads KGHDR; CDR2 reads SFDVKD. J was trimmed by 7 bases and V by 2 bases; bases with no gene match: 10. The CDR3 has 16 amino acids. The chain's CDR3 is CATSDSGTGEVHEQYF. The CDR3 DNA follows: TGTGCCACCAGTGATTCCGGGACAGGGGAGGTTCATGAGCAGTACTTC.

Many counts were recorded for this clonotype. The V call is TRBV7-9, the J call TRBJ1-4; 9 bases map to TRBD1. Germline values: CDR1 SEHNR, CDR2 FQNEAQ (reference sequence). The CDR3 has 14 residues. Trimming at V came to 5 bases and at J to 3 bases, leaving 1 base not matched to a gene. CDR3 nucleotide sequence: TGTGCCAGCAGCCGGGACAGGGCTAATGAAAAACTGTTTTTT. Translation: CASSRDRANEKLFF. Supplemented by reference TRBV7-9 and TRBJ1-4, the full variable domain reads DTGVSQNPRHKITKRGQNVTFRCDPISEHNRLYWYRQTLGQGPEFLTYFQNEAQLEKSRLLSDRFSAERPKGSFSTLEIQRTEQGDSAMYLCASSRDRANEKLFFGSGTQLSVL.

The chain combines TRBV5-1 with TRBJ2-5, with 8 bases fitting TRBD2. Germline-derived CDR1 and CDR2 are SGHRS and YFSETQ. This CDR3 is 15 amino acids long. Trimming took 0 bases from V and 5 from J; bases not matched to a gene: 6. The CDR3 DNA reads TGCGCCAGCAGCTTGGCCGGGAGGGTAGAGGAGACCCAGTACTTC. Its translation is CASSLAGRVEETQYF. The full variable domain, rest sourced from reference TRBV5-1 and TRBJ2-5, is KAGVTQTPRYLIKTRGQQVTLSCSPISGHRSVSWYQQTPGQGLQFLFEYFSETQRNKGNFPGRFSGRQFSNSRSEMNVSTLELGDSALYLCASSLAGRVEETQYFGPGTRLLVL.

The rearrangement joins TRBV5-5 to TRBJ1-6; 7 bases are shared with TRBD1. This CDR3 is built from 13 residues. The J segment lost 12 bases and the V segment lost 0 bases, leaving 3 bases of the junction unmatched. Germline V gives CDR1 SGHKS, CDR2 YYEKEE (reference sequence). In DNA form, the CDR3 reads TGTGCCAGCAGCTTGGTAGACAGGGAACCCCTCCACTTT. Its translation is CASSLVDREPLHF.

The chain combines TRBV7-9 with TRBJ2-7, with 10 nucleotides matching TRBD1. The CDR3 runs 15 residues. Germline V CDR1 and CDR2: SEHNR, FQNEAQ (reference sequence). Losses at the gene ends were 2 bases for V and 5 bases for J; bases not matched to a gene: 6. Written as DNA, the CDR3 is TGTGCCAGCAGCTTACCCGTCGGGACAGGGGACGAGCAGTACTTC. Translating it yields CASSLPVGTGDEQYF.

The CDR3 reads CASSPTSGSQETQYF. The DNA for the CDR3 is TGCGCCAGCAGTCCAACTAGCGGTAGCCAAGAGACCCAGTACTTC. The chain is built from TRBV10-2 and TRBJ2-5, with 8 positions matching TRBD2. The CDR3 consists of 15 residues. Germline lookup yields CDR1 WSHSY and CDR2 SAAADI. The V and J ends lost 5 bases and 1 base, in that order; junction bases with no gene match: 6.

This clonotype appeared once. Since the CDR3 does not end with the conserved phenylalanine or tryptophan, this likely comes from a read error. Because the CDR3's place on the DNA is in doubt, the DNA is left out and the CDR3 is given as listed by TCRdb. This chain uses TRBV7-9 with TRBJ1-1. Germline-derived CDR1 and CDR2 are SEHNR and FQNEAQ (reference sequence). The CDR3 extends over 12 residues, inclusive of both ends. The CDR3 region is CASSFGDTEASS.

This clonotype was counted many times. The V call is TRBV11-3, the J call TRBJ1-1; tentatively, D is TRBD1 (5 bases). V lost 5 bases to trimming and J lost 1 base, with 11 bases between them. Germline CDR1 reads SGHNT; CDR2 reads YENEEA. The CDR3 has 14 residues. Written as DNA, the CDR3 is TGTGCCAGCAGCCCAGGGACCGCGAACACTGAAGCTTTCTTT. Its protein is CASSPGTANTEAFF.

The V and J genes are TRBV2 and TRBJ1-6; D call uncertain. Germline CDR1 reads SNHLY; CDR2 reads FYNNEI. The V end was cut by 5 bases, the J end by 9 bases, with 5 bases between. This CDR3 is 11 amino acids long. The CDR3 DNA sequence: TGTGCCAGCAGTCTCAGTTCACCCCTCCACTTT. This translates into CASSLSSPLHF.

The chain links TRBV10-3 to TRBJ2-2, with TRBD2 matching 7 bases. The CDR3 consists of 18 residues. Trimming took 7 bases from V and 2 from J; bases not matched to a gene: 16. Germline CDR1 is ENHRY and CDR2 is SYGVKD. The CDR3 DNA follows: TGTGCCATCATGGGACTAAACGTGAACTCCCAAAACACCGGGGAGCTGTTTTTT. Its translation: CAIMGLNVNSQNTGELFF.

J is TRBJ1-6 and V is TRBV29-1; D gene ambiguous. The germline V gene encodes CDR1 SQVTM and CDR2 ANQGSEA. V shed 4 bases and J shed 7 bases, with 11 bases lying between them. The CDR3 consists of 13 residues. CDR3 sequence reads: CSVGNDVNSPLHF. CDR3 nucleotide sequence: TGCAGCGTTGGTAACGACGTGAATTCACCCCTCCACTTT.

J is TRBJ2-6 and V is TRBV10-2, with D perhaps assigned TRBD1 or TRBD2 (5 bases each). Germline lookup yields CDR1 WSHSY and CDR2 SAAADI. The CDR3 runs to 14 residues. The V and J ends lost 4 bases and 3 bases respectively, with 7 bases between them. CDR3 in DNA: TGCGCCAGCAGTGGGGGGAGTGGGGCCAACGTCCTGACTTTC. It codes for CASSGGSGANVLTF.

This clonotype has a count of ten or more. The V and J genes are TRBV7-2 and TRBJ2-7; perhaps TRBD1 as D (6 bases). Trimming pared 5 bases from V and 4 bases from J, leaving 12 bases between. The CDR3 covers 13 residues. CDR1 is SGHTA and CDR2 is FQGNSA in the germline V gene. CDR3 amino acids: CASSRNRVYEQYF. As DNA, the CDR3 is TGTGCCAGCAGCAGAAACAGGGTGTACGAGCAGTACTTC.

This chain joins TRBV20-1 and TRBJ2-7; no clear D gene. V shed 5 bases and J shed 0 bases, with 11 bases lying between them. The CDR3 has 13 amino acids. Germline values: CDR1 DFQATT, CDR2 SNEGSKA (reference sequence). The DNA for the CDR3 is TGCAGTGCTCTGGGGAAACTCTCCTACGAGCAGTACTTC. This sequence encodes CSALGKLSYEQYF.

This clonotype was counted at least ten times. This sequence joins TRBV12-3 or TRBV12-4 and TRBJ1-1; no clear D gene. The CDR3 is 13 amino acids. Trimming left V 4 bases short and J 1 base short, with 7 bases between. DNA for the CDR3: TGTGCCAGCAGTTCACACCCGAACACTGAAGCTTTCTTT. The encoded protein is CASSSHPNTEAFF.

This clonotype was recorded many times. V and J are TRBV5-6 and TRBJ2-1, with 7 bases matching TRBD1. Germline V gene data show CDR1 as SGHDT and CDR2 as YYEEEE. This CDR3 has 12 amino acids. The junction had 4 bases not matched to a gene; V was cut back by 0 bases and J by 13 bases. CDR3 nucleotides: TGTGCCAGCAGCTTGGAGAGGACAGGTCAGTTCTTC. It encodes CASSLERTGQFF.

The chain employs TRBV19 and TRBJ1-5; 7 nucleotides agree with TRBD1. Losses at the gene ends were 6 bases for V and 11 bases for J; bases not matched to a gene: 10. The CDR3 is 13 amino acids. Germline assignment: CDR1 LNHDA and CDR2 SQIVND (reference sequence). The CDR3 DNA follows: TGTGCCAGTAGCAGGACAGGTCAAGAGACCCAGCATTTT. It is translated as CASSRTGQETQHF.

The chain employs TRBV27 and TRBJ1-1; 7 positions match TRBD1. Germline CDR1 is MNHEY and CDR2 is SMNVEV (reference sequence). The V gene end was trimmed by 3 bases and the J gene end by 3 bases; junction bases not matched to a gene: 7. The CDR3 spans 15 residues. The CDR3 region has the DNA TGTGCCAGCAGTTTCGGTCAGGGGGGCTACACTGAAGCTTTCTTT. This sequence encodes CASSFGQGGYTEAFF.

The chain carries TRBV4-1 and TRBJ2-3; the D gene is possibly TRBD2 (5 bases). Trimming left V 2 bases short and J 0 bases short, with 18 bases between. From germline, CDR1 is MGHRA and CDR2 YSYEKL. The CDR3 consists of 18 residues. In DNA, the CDR3 is TGCGCCAGCAGCCAACTAGGACTCAAGGGCTTTAGCACAGATACGCAGTATTTT. Its protein product is CASSQLGLKGFSTDTQYF.

Many counts were recorded for this clonotype. The V call is TRBV25-1, the J call TRBJ1-4, with 7 bases identical to TRBD1. CDR1 is MGHDK and CDR2 is SYGVNS in the germline V gene. There are 15 residues in the CDR3. J gave up 15 bases and V 2 bases, and 15 bases lay outside the gene matches. The CDR3, as DNA: TGTGCCAGCAGTGAAGGTTTCCAGGGATCAGGGGGAATGTTTTTT. Translating gives CASSEGFQGSGGMFF. The full variable domain, rest sourced from reference TRBV25-1 and TRBJ1-4, is EADIYQTPRYLVIGTGKKITLECSQTMGHDKMYWYQQDPGMELHLIHYSYGVNSTEKGDLSSESTVSRIRTEHFPLTLESARPSHTSQYLCASSEGFQGSGGMFFGSGTQLSVL.

The V call is TRBV10-3, the J call TRBJ1-1; 8 bases are shared with TRBD1. The CDR3 covers 14 residues. V lost 4 bases, J lost 0 bases, and 1 base stayed unmatched. In germline, CDR1 is ENHRY, CDR2 SYGVKD. Written as DNA, the CDR3 is TGTGCCATCAGTGGGACAGGGTTGAACACTGAAGCTTTCTTT. This codes for CAISGTGLNTEAFF.

A word on this clonotype: The CDR3 does not end in the conserved phenylalanine or tryptophan, so this is likely a read error. The chain combines TRBV11-1 with TRBJ2-1, with 7 bases lining up with TRBD1. The V segment lost 5 bases and the J segment 5 bases; nucleotides outside the gene matches: 9. The germline V gene has CDR1 SGHAT and CDR2 FQDESV (reference sequence). The CDR3 contains 15 residues. CDR3 loop: CASSKRTGGNNEQFL. The CDR3 DNA follows: TGTGCCAGCAGCAAACGGACAGGTGGGAACAATGAGCAGTTCCTC.

V and J are TRBV20-1 and TRBJ1-5, with TRBD1 identical over 8 bases. This CDR3 is 16 amino acids long. After removal of 6 bases from V and 1 base from J, the junction contained 11 bases not matched to a gene. Germline-derived CDR1 and CDR2 are DFQATT and SNEGSKA (reference sequence). Here the CDR3 DNA reads TGCAGTGCACAGGACAGGGCCCAGGGGAGCAATCAGCCCCAGCATTTT. It is translated as CSAQDRAQGSNQPQHF.